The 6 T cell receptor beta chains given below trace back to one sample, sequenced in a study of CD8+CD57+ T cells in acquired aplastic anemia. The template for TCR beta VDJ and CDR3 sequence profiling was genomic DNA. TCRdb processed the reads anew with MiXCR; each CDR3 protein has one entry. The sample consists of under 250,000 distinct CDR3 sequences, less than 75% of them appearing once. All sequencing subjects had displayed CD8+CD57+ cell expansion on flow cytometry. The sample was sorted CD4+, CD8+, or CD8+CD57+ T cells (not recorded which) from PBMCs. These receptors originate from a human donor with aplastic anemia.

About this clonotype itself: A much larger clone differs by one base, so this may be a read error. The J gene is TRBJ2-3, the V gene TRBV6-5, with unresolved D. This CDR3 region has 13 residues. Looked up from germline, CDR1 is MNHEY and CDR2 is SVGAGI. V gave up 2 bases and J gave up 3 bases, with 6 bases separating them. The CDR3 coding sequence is TGTGCCAGCAGTTACAAAGTAACAGATACGCAGTATTTT. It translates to CASSYKVTDTQYF.

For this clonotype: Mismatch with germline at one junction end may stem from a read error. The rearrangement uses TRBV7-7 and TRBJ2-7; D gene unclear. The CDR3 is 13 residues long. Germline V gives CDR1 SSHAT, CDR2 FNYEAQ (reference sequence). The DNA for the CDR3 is TGTGCTAGCAGCTTAAACCTCCAGGACGAGCAGTACTTC. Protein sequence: CASSLNLQDEQYF.

CDR3 in amino acids: CATSDSFGVVNEQFF. The CDR3 bases are TGTGCCACCAGTGATTCCTTCGGAGTGGTGAATGAGCAGTTCTTC. V is TRBV24-1 and J is TRBJ2-1; D is unclear. Germline loops: CDR1 KGHDR, CDR2 SFDVKD. CDR3 length: 15 amino acids. V lost 2 bases, J lost 7 bases, and 14 bases lay in between.

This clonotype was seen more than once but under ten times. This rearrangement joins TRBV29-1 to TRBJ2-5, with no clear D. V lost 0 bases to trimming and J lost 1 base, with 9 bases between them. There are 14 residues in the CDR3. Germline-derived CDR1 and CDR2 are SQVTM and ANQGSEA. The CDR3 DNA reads TGCAGCGTTGAAGATGCCGGGCTCCAAGAGACCCAGTACTTC. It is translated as CSVEDAGLQETQYF.

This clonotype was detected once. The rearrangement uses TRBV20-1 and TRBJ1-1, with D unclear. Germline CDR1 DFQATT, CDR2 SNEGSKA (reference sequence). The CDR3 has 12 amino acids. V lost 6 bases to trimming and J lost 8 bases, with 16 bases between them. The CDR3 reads CSAEGNSGEAFF. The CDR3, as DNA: TGCAGTGCCGAGGGTAACTCGGGGGAAGCTTTCTTT.

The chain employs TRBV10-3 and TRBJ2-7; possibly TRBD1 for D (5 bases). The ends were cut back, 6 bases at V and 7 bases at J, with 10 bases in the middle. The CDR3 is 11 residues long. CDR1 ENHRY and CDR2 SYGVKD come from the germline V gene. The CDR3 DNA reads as TGTGCCATCAGAGGGGTCGGGGAGCAGTACTTC. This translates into CAIRGVGEQYF.